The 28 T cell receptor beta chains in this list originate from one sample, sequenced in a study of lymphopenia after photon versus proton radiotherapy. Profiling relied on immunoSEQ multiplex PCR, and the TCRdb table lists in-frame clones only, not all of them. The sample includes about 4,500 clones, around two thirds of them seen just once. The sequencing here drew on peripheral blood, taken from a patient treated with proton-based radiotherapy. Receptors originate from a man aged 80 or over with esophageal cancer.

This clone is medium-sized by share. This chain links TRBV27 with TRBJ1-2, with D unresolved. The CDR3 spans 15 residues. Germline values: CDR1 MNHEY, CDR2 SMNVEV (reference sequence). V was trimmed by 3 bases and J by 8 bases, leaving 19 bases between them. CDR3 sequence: CASSLFADSPLGYTF. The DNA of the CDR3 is TGTGCCAGCAGTTTGTTCGCGGACTCACCGCTGGGCTACACCTTC.

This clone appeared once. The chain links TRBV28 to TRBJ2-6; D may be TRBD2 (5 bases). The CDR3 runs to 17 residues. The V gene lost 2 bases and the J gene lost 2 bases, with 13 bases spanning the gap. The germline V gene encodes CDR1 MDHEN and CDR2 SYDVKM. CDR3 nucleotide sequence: TGTGCCAGCAGTTTAACGGGATTAGGGACTGGGGCCAACGTCCTGACTTTC. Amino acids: CASSLTGLGTGANVLTF.

CDR3 loop: CASSSRGDRGYEQYF. CDR3 DNA sequence: TGCGCCAGCAGCTCAAGGGGGGACAGGGGCTACGAGCAGTACTTC. This chain connects TRBV5-1 to TRBJ2-7; 10 bases line up with TRBD1. The CDR3 has 15 amino acids. Losses at the gene ends were 3 bases for V and 3 bases for J; bases not matched to a gene: 6. CDR1 is SGHRS, CDR2 YFSETQ, per germline.

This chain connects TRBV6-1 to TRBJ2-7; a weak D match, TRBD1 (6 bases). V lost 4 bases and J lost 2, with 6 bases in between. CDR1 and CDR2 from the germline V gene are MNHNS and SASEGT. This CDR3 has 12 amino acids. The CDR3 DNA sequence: TGTGCCAGCAGTGGGGACACCTACGAGCAGTACTTC. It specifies CASSGDTYEQYF.

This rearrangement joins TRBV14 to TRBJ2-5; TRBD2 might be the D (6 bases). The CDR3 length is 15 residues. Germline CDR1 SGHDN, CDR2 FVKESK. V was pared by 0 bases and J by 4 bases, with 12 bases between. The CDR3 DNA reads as TGTGCCAGCAGCCAAGATTACGGGGGAGGAGAGACCCAGTACTTC. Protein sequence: CASSQDYGGGETQYF.

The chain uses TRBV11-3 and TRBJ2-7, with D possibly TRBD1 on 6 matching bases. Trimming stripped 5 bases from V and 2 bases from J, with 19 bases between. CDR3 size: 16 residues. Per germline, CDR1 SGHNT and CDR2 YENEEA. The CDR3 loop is CASSPLMGTSTYEQYF. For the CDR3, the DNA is TGTGCCAGCAGCCCCTTGATGGGGACATCAACCTACGAGCAGTACTTC.

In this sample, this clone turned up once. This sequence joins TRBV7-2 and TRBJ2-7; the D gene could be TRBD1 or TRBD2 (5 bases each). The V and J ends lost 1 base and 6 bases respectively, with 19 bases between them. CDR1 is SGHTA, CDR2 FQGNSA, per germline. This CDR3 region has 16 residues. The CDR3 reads CASSLVYSRDGSEQYF. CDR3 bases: TGTGCCAGCAGCTTAGTTTACAGCAGGGACGGTTCCGAGCAGTACTTC.

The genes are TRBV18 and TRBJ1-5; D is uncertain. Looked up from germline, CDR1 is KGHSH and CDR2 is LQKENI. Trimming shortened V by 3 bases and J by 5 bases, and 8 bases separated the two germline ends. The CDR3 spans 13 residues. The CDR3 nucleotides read TGTGCCAGCTCACCTAAGACGGATCAGCCCCAGCATTTT. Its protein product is CASSPKTDQPQHF.

CDR3 DNA sequence: TGCGCCAGCAGCCAAGAAGGGACTAGGAGGGAAGAGACCCAGTACTTC. This gives the protein CASSQEGTRREETQYF. The chain employs TRBV4-1 and TRBJ2-5; TRBD2 matches at 8 bases. With 0 bases clipped from V and 3 bases from J, the junction kept 6 bases outside the gene matches. CDR1 and CDR2 (germline): MGHRA, YSYEKL. The length of the CDR3 is 16 residues.

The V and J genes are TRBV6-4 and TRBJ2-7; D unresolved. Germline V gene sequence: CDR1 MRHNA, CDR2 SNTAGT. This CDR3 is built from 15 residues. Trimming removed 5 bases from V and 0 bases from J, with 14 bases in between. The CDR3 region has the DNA TGTGCCAGCAGTTACGCCGACGATAGCTCCTACGAGCAGTACTTC. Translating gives CASSYADDSSYEQYF.

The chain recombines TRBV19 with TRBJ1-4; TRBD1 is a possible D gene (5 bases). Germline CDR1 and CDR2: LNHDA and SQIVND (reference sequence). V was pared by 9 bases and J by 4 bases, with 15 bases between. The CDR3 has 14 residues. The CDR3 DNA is TGTGCCAGCATCGGGGGTCGCTATAATGAAAAACTGTTTTTT. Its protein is CASIGGRYNEKLFF.

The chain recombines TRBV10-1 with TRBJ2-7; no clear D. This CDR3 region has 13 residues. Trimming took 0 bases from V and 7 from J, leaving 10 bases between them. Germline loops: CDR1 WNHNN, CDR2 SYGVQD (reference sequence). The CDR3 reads CASSESGLGEQYF. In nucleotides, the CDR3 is TGCGCCAGCAGTGAGTCAGGCCTGGGGGAGCAGTACTTC.

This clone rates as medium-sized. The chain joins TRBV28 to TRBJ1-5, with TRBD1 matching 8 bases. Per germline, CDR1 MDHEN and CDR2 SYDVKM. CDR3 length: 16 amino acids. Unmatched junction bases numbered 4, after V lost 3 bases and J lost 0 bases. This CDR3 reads CASSLGQADSNQPQHF. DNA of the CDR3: TGTGCCAGCAGTTTGGGACAGGCCGATAGCAATCAGCCCCAGCATTTT.

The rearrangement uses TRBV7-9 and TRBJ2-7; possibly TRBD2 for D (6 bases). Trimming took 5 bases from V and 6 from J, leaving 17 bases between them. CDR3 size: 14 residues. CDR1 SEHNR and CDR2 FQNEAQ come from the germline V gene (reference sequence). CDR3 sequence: CASSGQTRKGEQYF. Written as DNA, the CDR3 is TGTGCCAGCAGCGGGCAGACTAGAAAGGGCGAGCAGTACTTC. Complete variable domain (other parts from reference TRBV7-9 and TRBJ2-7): DTGVSQNPRHKITKRGQNVTFRCDPISEHNRLYWYRQTLGQGPEFLTYFQNEAQLEKSRLLSDRFSAERPKGSFSTLEIQRTEQGDSAMYLCASSGQTRKGEQYFGPGTRLTVT.

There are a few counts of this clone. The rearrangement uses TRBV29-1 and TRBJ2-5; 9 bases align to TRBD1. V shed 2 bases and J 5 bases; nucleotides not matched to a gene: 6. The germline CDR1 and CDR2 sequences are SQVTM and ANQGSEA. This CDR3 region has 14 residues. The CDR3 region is CSVELRDRDETQYF. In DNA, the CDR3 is TGCAGCGTTGAACTCCGGGACAGGGACGAGACCCAGTACTTC.

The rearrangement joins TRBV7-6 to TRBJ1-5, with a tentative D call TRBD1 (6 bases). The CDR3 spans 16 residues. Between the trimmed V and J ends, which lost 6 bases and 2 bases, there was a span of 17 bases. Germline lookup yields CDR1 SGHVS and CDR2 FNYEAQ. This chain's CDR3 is CASRASKGHCNQPQHF. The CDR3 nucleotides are TGTGCCAGCAGGGCCAGTAAGGGACACTGCAATCAGCCCCAGCATTTT.

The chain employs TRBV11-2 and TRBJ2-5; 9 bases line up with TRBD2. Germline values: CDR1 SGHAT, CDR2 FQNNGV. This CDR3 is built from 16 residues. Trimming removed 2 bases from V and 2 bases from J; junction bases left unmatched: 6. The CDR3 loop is CASSLWASGAQETQYF. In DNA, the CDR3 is TGTGCCAGCAGCTTATGGGCTAGCGGGGCACAAGAGACCCAGTACTTC.

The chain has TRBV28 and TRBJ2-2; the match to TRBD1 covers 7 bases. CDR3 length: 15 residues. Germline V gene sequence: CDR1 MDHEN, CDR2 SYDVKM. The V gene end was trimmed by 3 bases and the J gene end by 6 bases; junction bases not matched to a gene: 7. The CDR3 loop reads CASSFGRGLPGELFF. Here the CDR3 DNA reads TGTGCCAGCAGTTTTGGCAGGGGGTTACCCGGGGAGCTGTTTTTT.

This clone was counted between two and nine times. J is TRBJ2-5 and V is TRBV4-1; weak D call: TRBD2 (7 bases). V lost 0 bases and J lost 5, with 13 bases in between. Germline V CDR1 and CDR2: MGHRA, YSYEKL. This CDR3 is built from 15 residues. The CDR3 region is CASSQDLGGAETQYF. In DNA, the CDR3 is TGCGCCAGCAGCCAAGACCTTGGGGGGGCTGAGACCCAGTACTTC.

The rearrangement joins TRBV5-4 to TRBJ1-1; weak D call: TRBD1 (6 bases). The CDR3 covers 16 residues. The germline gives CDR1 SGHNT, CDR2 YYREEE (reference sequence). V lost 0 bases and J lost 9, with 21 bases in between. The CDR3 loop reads CASSLGGAGPSRKAFF. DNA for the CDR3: TGTGCCAGCAGCTTGGGGGGGGCGGGGCCCTCCCGGAAAGCTTTCTTT.

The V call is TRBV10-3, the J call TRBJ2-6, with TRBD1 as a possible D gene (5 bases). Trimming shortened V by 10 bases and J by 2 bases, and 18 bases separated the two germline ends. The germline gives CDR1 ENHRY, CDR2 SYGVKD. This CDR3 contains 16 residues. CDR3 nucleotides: TGTGCCACATCGAAGGCAGGGAATCCTGGGGCCAACGTCCTGACTTTC. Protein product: CATSKAGNPGANVLTF.

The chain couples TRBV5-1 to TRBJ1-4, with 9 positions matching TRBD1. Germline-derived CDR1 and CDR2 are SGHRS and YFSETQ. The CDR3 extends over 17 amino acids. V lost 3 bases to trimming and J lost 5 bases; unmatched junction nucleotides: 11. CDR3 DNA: TGCGCCAGCAGCTCTGGAACAGGGGGCGCTTTCAATGAAAAACTGTTTTTT. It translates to CASSSGTGGAFNEKLFF.

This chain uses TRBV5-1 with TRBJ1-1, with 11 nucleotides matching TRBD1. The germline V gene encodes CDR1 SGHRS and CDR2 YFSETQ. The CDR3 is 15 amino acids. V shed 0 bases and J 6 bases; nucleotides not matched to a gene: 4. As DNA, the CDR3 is TGCGCCAGCAGCTTGGGGACAGGGGGCACCTCTGAAGCTTTCTTT. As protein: CASSLGTGGTSEAFF. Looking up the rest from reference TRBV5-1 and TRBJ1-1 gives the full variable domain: KAGVTQTPRYLIKTRGQQVTLSCSPISGHRSVSWYQQTPGQGLQFLFEYFSETQRNKGNFPGRFSGRQFSNSRSEMNVSTLELGDSALYLCASSLGTGGTSEAFFGQGTRLTVV.

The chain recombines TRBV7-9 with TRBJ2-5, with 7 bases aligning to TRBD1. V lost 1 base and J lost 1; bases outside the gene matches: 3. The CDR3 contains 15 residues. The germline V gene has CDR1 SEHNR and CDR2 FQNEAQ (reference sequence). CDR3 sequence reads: CASSLEGTVQETQYF. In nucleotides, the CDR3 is TGTGCCAGCAGCTTAGAAGGGACAGTCCAAGAGACCCAGTACTTC.

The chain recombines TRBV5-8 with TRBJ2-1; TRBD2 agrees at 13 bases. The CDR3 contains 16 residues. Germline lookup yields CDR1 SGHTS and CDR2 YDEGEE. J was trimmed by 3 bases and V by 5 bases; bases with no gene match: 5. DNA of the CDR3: TGTGCCAGCAGATTCTGGACTAGCGGGGGCTACAATGAGCAGTTCTTC. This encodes CASRFWTSGGYNEQFF.

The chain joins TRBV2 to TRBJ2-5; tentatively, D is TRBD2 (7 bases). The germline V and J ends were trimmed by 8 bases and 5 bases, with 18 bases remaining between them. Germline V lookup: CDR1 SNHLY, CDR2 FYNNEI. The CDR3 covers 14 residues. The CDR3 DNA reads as TGTGCCAGCTGCCAGAGGGGGGGCCTGGAGACCCAGTACTTC. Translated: CASCQRGGLETQYF.

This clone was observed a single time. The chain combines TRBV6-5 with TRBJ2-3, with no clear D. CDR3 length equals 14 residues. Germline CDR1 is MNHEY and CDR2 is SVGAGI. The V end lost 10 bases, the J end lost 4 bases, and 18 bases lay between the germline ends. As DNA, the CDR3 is TGTGCCACTCACACCAGACACGGCCCAGATACGCAGTATTTT. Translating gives CATHTRHGPDTQYF.

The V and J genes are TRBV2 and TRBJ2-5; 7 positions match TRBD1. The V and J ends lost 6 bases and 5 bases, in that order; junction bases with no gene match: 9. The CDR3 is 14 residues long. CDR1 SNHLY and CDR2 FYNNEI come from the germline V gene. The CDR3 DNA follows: TGTGCCAGCAGCCCCGGGACAGCTGTTGAGACCCAGTACTTC. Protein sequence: CASSPGTAVETQYF.